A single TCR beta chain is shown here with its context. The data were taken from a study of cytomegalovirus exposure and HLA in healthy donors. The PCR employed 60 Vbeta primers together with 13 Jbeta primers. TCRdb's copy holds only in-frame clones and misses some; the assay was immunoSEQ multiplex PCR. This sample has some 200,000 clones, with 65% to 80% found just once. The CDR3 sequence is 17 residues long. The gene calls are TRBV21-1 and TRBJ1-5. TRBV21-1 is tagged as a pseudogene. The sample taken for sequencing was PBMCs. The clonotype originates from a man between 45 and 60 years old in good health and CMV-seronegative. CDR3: CASSKEEGFYSNQPQHF. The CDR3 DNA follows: TGTGCCAGCAGCAAAGAAGAGGGCTTCTATAGCAATCAGCCCCAGCATTTT.